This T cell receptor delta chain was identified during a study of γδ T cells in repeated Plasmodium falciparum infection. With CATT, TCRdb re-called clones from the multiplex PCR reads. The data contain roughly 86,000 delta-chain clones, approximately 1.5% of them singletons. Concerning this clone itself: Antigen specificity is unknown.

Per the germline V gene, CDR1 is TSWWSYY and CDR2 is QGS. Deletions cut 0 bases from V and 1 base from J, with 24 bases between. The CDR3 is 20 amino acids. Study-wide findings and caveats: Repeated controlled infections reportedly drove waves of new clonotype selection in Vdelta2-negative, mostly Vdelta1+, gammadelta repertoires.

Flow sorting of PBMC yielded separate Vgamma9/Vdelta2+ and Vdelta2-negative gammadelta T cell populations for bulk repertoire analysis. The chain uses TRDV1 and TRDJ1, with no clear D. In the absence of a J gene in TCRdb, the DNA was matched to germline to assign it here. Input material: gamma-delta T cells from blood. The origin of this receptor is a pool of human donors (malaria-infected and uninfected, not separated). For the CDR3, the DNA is TGTGCTCTTGGGGAACTTTCCGTCCCGCGGGGCCCCCATTTCACCGATAAACTCATCTTT. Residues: CALGELSVPRGPHFTDKLIF.